The rows below give T cell receptor beta chains drawn from one sample of a study of blood T cell repertoires in COVID-19. The assay was immunoSEQ multiplex PCR, and TCRdb's table has in-frame clones only and misses some. This sample has 120,000 or so clones, with roughly 80% found just once. The sample comprised peripheral blood. These TCRs come from a woman aged 25 to 39 who had recovered from COVID-19. Each CDR3 is given with its conserved first and last residue. A D gene is named only where the DNA matches it firmly. Expanded clones get a size class; other rows say once, few or many, or leave the size out.

>-|TRBJ2-7|-|TRBV5-1
TGCGCCAGCAGCTCCTCCGCCTACGAGCAGTACTTC
CASSSSAYEQYF
>-|TRBJ2-3|TRBD2|TRBV7-3
TGTGCCAGCAGCTTTTACGGGACTAGCGGGGCTGGGACAGATACGCAGTATTTT
CASSFYGTSGAGTDTQYF
>-|TRBJ1-2|TRBD1|TRBV9
TGTGCCAGCAGCTTGAAGGCAGGGGGCTTCGGTGGCTACACCTTC
CASSLKAGGFGGYTF
>-|TRBJ1-1|-|TRBV5-1
TGCGCCAGCAGCCCGGCAGGGATTCGGGTGGGGAACACTGAAGCTTTCTTT
CASSPAGIRVGNTEAFF
>-|TRBJ2-3|TRBD2|TRBV27
TGTGCCAGCAGTTTAGCGGGAGCGGGAGATACGCAGTATTTT
CASSLAGAGDTQYF
>-|TRBJ1-2|TRBD1|TRBV5-5
TGTGCCAGCAGCTTGGCTCAGGACAGGGGTTTATCCTATGGCTACACCTTC
CASSLAQDRGLSYGYTF
>-|TRBJ1-2|TRBD1|TRBV20-1
TGCAGTGCTAGTCCCCCAGGGGGCGGCTACACCTTC
CSASPPGGGYTF
>-|TRBJ2-5|TRBD1|TRBV5-1
TGCGCCAGCAGCGCAGGGGGCCGTCAAGAGACCCAGTACTTC
CASSAGGRQETQYF
>once|TRBJ2-7|TRBD1|TRBV5-4
TGTGCCAGCAGCTTGTTCCCGGGACAGGAAGAGCAGTACTTC
CASSLFPGQEEQYF
>-|TRBJ1-2|-|TRBV5-6
TGTGCCAGCAGCTTGGCGTCAGGGCCCATCTATGGCTACACCTTC
CASSLASGPIYGYTF
>-|TRBJ1-1|-|TRBV18
TGTGCCAGCTCACGCGGGGGCGAGAACACTGAAGCTTTCTTT
CASSRGGENTEAFF
>-|TRBJ2-7|-|TRBV2
TGTGCCAGCAGTGAGCAGGGAATAGGTTACGAGCAGTACTTC
CASSEQGIGYEQYF
>-|TRBJ2-3|-|TRBV24-1
TGTGCCACCAGTGTAAGGGGAGGAGATACGCAGTATTTT
CATSVRGGDTQYF
>-|TRBJ2-7|TRBD1|TRBV6-2/TRBV6-3
TGTGCCAGCAGTTACTCCGGGACAGAGGCCTACGAGCAGTACTTC
CASSYSGTEAYEQYF
>-|TRBJ2-7|-|TRBV7-9
TGTGCCAGCAGCCCCCCTCAGGGATCCGAGCAGTACTTC
CASSPPQGSEQYF
>-|TRBJ2-1|TRBD2|TRBV18
TGTGCCAGCTCACCACCGACTAGCGACTTTGCTGAGCAGTTCTTC
CASSPPTSDFAEQFF
>-|TRBJ1-6|TRBD1|TRBV27
TGTGCCAGCAGTTTACAGGGGGCCCGATCACCCCTCCACTTT
CASSLQGARSPLHF
>-|TRBJ1-6|-|TRBV2
TGTGCCAGCAGTGAAGAGGGGAGGGTAAAGGATAATTCACCCCTCCACTTT
CASSEEGRVKDNSPLHF
>-|TRBJ2-1|TRBD1|TRBV29-1
TGCAGCGTTGGTGGACAGGGGAATGAGCAGTTCTTC
CSVGGQGNEQFF
>-|TRBJ2-2|-|TRBV5-5
TGTGCCAGCAGCCCAGACAGCTCCCTCGCGTCCGGGGAGCTGTTTTTT
CASSPDSSLASGELFF
>-|TRBJ2-5|TRBD1|TRBV19
TGTGCCAGTAGTATAGACGGGACAGGGGGTTTCCAGACCCAGTACTTC
CASSIDGTGGFQTQYF
>-|TRBJ1-2|-|TRBV30
TGTGCCTGGAGTGATCTTACAGGTTACGGCTACACCTTC
CAWSDLTGYGYTF
>-|TRBJ2-3|TRBD1|TRBV7-7
TGTGCTAGCAGCCCAGAGCCACAGGGGGCAGGTACGCAGTATTTT
CASSPEPQGAGTQYF
>-|TRBJ2-3|TRBD1|TRBV5-5
TGTGCCAGCAGCTCGGTCGGGGACAGGAGCACAGATACGCAGTATTTT
CASSSVGDRSTDTQYF
>-|TRBJ1-2|-|TRBV2
TGTGCCAGCAGTTACAGAGCCGATAACTATGGCTACACCTTC
CASSYRADNYGYTF
>-|TRBJ2-7|TRBD1|TRBV4-2
TGTGCCAGCAGCCAAGATTCTTTAGCGAGACAGGGGCCCTCCTACGAGCAGTACTTC
CASSQDSLARQGPSYEQYF
>-|TRBJ1-2|TRBD1|TRBV5-8
TGTGCCAGCAGCTTGGGACAGGGGTCGGAGGGCTACACCTTC
CASSLGQGSEGYTF
>many|TRBJ1-5|-|TRBV3-1/TRBV3-2
TGTGCCAGCAGCCCCGCAGGGAGCAATCAGCCCCAGCATTTT
CASSPAGSNQPQHF
>-|TRBJ1-2|-|TRBV2
TGTGCCAGCAATCCCTCAGGCCTGGGAGACTATGGCTACACCTTC
CASNPSGLGDYGYTF
>-|TRBJ2-7|TRBD1|TRBV4-1
TGCGCCAGCAGCACCCAGACAGGGTCTTTGTACGAGCAGTACTTC
CASSTQTGSLYEQYF
>-|TRBJ2-2|-|TRBV7-3
TGTGCCAGCAGCCGCGACAGATCCACCGGGGAGCTGTTTTTT
CASSRDRSTGELFF
>-|TRBJ2-7|TRBD2|TRBV2
TGTGCCAGCAGTGCGGGACTAGCGATCCCCTACGAGCAGTACTTC
CASSAGLAIPYEQYF
>-|TRBJ2-1|TRBD2|TRBV3-1/TRBV3-2
TGTGCCAGCAGCCAGGGACTAGCGGAGAGGAATGAGCAGTTCTTC
CASSQGLAERNEQFF
>-|TRBJ1-1|-|TRBV15
TGTGCCACCAGCAGTCCCGGGGCTGAAGCTTTCTTT
CATSSPGAEAFF
>once|TRBJ1-4|-|TRBV5-1
TGCGCCAGCAGCTTGAAGGCACAGGGCGTTAATGAAAAACTGTTTTTT
CASSLKAQGVNEKLFF
>-|TRBJ1-5|-|TRBV2
TGTGCCAGCAGCCCAGGGTATGGTACCGCGCGTAGTCAGCCCCAGCATTTT
CASSPGYGTARSQPQHF
>-|TRBJ2-3|-|TRBV2
TGTGCCAGCAGTACCCCCAGGACAGATACGCAGTATTTT
CASSTPRTDTQYF
>-|TRBJ1-2|-|TRBV6-5
TGTGCCAGCAGTCCCGGGACTGGTGCAAGCTACACCTTC
CASSPGTGASYTF